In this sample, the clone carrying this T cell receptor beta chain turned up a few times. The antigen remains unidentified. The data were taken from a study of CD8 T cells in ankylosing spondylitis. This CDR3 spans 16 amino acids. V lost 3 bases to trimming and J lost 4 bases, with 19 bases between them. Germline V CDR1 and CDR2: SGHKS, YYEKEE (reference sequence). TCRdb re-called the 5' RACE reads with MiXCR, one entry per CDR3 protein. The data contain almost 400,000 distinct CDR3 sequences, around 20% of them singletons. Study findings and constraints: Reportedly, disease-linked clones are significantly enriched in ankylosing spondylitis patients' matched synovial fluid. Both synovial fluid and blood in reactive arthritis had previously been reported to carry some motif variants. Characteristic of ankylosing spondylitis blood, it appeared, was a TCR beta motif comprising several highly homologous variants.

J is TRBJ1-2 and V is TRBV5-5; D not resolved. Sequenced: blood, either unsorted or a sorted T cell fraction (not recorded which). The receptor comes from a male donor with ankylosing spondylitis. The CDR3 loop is CASSWVDGGMGYGYTF. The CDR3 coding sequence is TGTGCCAGCAGCTGGGTAGATGGAGGGATGGGCTATGGCTACACCTTC. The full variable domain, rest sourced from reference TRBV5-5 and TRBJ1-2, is DAGVTQSPTHLIKTRGQQVTLRCSPISGHKSVSWYQQVLGQGPQFIFQYYEKEERGRGNFPDRFSARQFPNYSSELNVNALLLGDSALYLCASSWVDGGMGYGYTFGSGTRLTVV.